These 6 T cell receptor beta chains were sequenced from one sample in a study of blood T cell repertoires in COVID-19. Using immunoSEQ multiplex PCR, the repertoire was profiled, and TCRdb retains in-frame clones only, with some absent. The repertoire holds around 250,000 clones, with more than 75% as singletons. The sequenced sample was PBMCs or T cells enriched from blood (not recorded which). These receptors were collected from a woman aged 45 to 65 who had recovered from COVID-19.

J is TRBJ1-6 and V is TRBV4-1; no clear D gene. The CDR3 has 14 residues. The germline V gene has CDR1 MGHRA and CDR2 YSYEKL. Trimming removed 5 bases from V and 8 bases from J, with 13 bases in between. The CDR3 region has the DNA TGCGCCAGCAGCTTACGGGTGTCGGATTCACCCCTCCACTTT. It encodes CASSLRVSDSPLHF.

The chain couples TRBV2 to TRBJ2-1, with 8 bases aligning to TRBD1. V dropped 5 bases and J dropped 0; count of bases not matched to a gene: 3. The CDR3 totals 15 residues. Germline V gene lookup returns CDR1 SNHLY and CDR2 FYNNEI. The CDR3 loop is CASSFGQGSYNEQFF. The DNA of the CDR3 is TGTGCCAGCAGTTTCGGACAGGGCTCCTACAATGAGCAGTTCTTC.

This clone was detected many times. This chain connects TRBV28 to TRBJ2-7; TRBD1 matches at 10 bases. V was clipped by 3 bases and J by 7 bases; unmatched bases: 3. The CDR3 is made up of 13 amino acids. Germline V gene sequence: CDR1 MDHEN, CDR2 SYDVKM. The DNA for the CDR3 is TGTGCCAGCAGTTTGGGACAGGGGCGTGAGCAGTACTTC. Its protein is CASSLGQGREQYF.

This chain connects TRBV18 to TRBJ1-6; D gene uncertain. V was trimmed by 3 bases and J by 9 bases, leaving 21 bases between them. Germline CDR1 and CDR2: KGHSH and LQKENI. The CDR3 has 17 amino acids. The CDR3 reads CASSPSSPGAASSPLHF. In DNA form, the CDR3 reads TGTGCCAGCTCACCCTCCAGCCCCGGCGCGGCGAGTTCACCCCTCCACTTT.

CDR3 loop: CASSSAGTGGYGYTF. CDR3 bases: TGTGCCAGCAGTTCCGCCGGGACAGGGGGCTATGGCTACACCTTC. The chain couples TRBV28 to TRBJ1-2; 11 bases fit TRBD1. The germline V gene has CDR1 MDHEN and CDR2 SYDVKM. The CDR3 sequence is 15 residues long. The junction had 5 bases not matched to a gene; V was cut back by 4 bases and J by 4 bases.

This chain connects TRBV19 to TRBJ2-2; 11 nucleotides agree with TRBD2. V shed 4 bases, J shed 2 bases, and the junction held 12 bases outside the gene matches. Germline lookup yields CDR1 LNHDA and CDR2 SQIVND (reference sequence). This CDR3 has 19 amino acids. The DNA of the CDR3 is TGTGCCAGTAGTACCGGGACTAGCGGAGTGGGGGCAAACACCGGGGAGCTGTTTTTT. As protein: CASSTGTSGVGANTGELFF.